Listed below are T cell receptor beta chains from one sample, sequenced in a study of cytomegalovirus exposure and HLA in healthy donors. Only in-frame clones appear in the TCRdb table, and some are missing; sequencing was by immunoSEQ multiplex PCR. Here the sample spans some 120,000 clones, around 70% being singletons. What was sequenced was PBMCs. All receptors derive from a man aged 25 to 45 in good health and CMV-seropositive. Both conserved end residues are part of each CDR3. The order of the fields is V gene, clone size, J gene, D gene, CDR3 protein, CDR3 DNA. A D gene is named only where the DNA matches it firmly. Size tells how often a clone was seen (once, few, many) or the class of an expanded clone, and some rows leave it out.

TRBV29-1	-	TRBJ1-2	-	CSVEDQAMVGGYTF	TGCAGCGTTGAAGATCAGGCGATGGTCGGCGGCTACACCTTC
TRBV7-2	-	TRBJ2-7	-	CASSLESYCEQYF	TGTGCCAGCAGCTTAGAATCGTATTGCGAGCAGTACTTC
TRBV7-6	few	TRBJ1-1	TRBD1	CASSGTGDTEAFF	TGTGCCAGCAGCGGGACAGGGGACACTGAAGCTTTCTTT
TRBV7-6	-	TRBJ1-1	-	CASSSFSSAEAFF	TGTGCCAGCAGCTCTTTCTCTAGCGCTGAAGCTTTCTTT
TRBV5-1	-	TRBJ2-7	TRBD2	CASSSDGGEYNEQYF	TGCGCCAGCAGCTCCGACGGGGGGGAATACAACGAGCAGTACTTC
TRBV4-3	once	TRBJ2-5	-	CASSQAGGRRQETQYF	TGCGCCAGCAGCCAAGCTGGAGGGAGACGGCAAGAGACCCAGTACTTC
TRBV6-6	-	TRBJ2-7	TRBD1	CASSLQTGDEQYF	TGTGCCAGCAGTTTACAAACAGGGGACGAGCAGTACTTC
TRBV19	-	TRBJ1-3	-	CASRWGQGSSGNTVYF	-
TRBV5-4	-	TRBJ2-5	-	CASREGEETQYF	TGTGCCAGCAGGGAGGGAGAAGAGACCCAGTACTTC
TRBV28	-	TRBJ2-3	-	CASSPTDTQYF	TGTGCCAGCAGTCCGACAGATACGCAGTATTTT
TRBV5-1	-	TRBJ1-6	-	CASSPDRGGGEAPLHF	TGCGCCAGCAGCCCGGACCGGGGGGGCGGTGAGGCACCCCTCCACTTT
TRBV21-1	-	TRBJ2-1	-	CASSKRRGREATIYNEQFF	TGTGCCAGCAGCAAAAGAAGAGGAAGAGAAGCTACGATTTACAATGAGCAGTTCTTC
TRBV9	once	TRBJ1-1	-	CASSVVGGNTEAFF	TGTGCCAGCAGCGTCGTAGGGGGGAACACTGAAGCTTTCTTT
TRBV4-1	-	TRBJ2-3	TRBD1	CASSQDDRGQDTQYF	TGCGCCAGCAGCCAAGATGACAGGGGGCAGGATACGCAGTATTTT
TRBV5-1	-	TRBJ1-2	TRBD1	CASSSQGGTYGYTF	TGCGCCAGCAGCTCACAGGGGGGCACCTATGGCTACACCTTC
TRBV5-1	few	TRBJ1-1	TRBD1	CASSSGTGTEAFF	TGCGCCAGCAGCTCCGGGACAGGGACTGAAGCTTTCTTT
TRBV15	-	TRBJ2-5	-	CATSRDSETQYF	TGTGCCACCAGCAGAGACTCGGAGACCCAGTACTTC
TRBV7-9	few	TRBJ2-3	-	CASRRRGRGETPDTQYF	TGTGCCAGCAGGCGTAGGGGGCGGGGGGAAACGCCAGATACGCAGTATTTT
TRBV6-1	-	TRBJ2-5	TRBD1	CASSAWTGYQETQYF	TGTGCCAGCAGTGCATGGACAGGGTACCAAGAGACCCAGTACTTC
TRBV30	-	TRBJ1-1	-	CAWTMTRNTEAFF	TGTGCCTGGACTATGACACGAAACACTGAAGCTTTCTTT
TRBV18	-	TRBJ2-3	-	CASSPWRITDTQYF	TGTGCCAGCTCACCATGGAGGATCACAGATACGCAGTATTTT
TRBV19	-	TRBJ1-2	-	CASSRPAISKGGGYTF	TGTGCCAGTAGCCGCCCGGCCATTTCTAAAGGGGGTGGCTACACCTTC
TRBV6-6	-	TRBJ2-3	-	CASYFGGPGDTQYF	TGTGCCAGTTATTTCGGGGGTCCCGGAGATACGCAGTATTTT